This T cell receptor (beta chain) was captured by sequencing in a study of blood T cell repertoires in COVID-19. Germline assignment: CDR1 SSHAT and CDR2 FNYEAQ (reference sequence). The CDR3 covers 15 residues. Original processing notes: From reference gene primer amplification, estimates of nucleated cell counts were derived. Clones were read by immunoSEQ multiplex PCR, and TCRdb kept only the in-frame ones, dropping some. V and J calls and clone size are copied from that table; D and trimming were computed from the DNA. The table shows tens of thousands of clones, with roughly 87% occurring only once. Concerning this clone itself: At one boundary the junction diverges from the germline segment, which might be a read error.

The J gene is TRBJ2-1, the V gene TRBV7-7; a weak D match, TRBD2 (6 bases). The TCR was taken from a woman aged 45-60 years with active or convalescent COVID-19. The sequencing sample was made of peripheral blood. The CDR3 is CASSPGTPTYNEQFF. Here the CDR3 DNA reads TGTGCTAGCAGCCCCGGGACTCCTACCTACAATGAGCAGTTCTTC. Drawing the rest from reference TRBV7-7 and TRBJ2-1, the complete variable domain is GAGVSQSPRYKVTKRGQDVTLRCDPISSHATLYWYQQALGQGPEFLTYFNYEAQPDKSGLPSDRFSAERPEGSISTLTIQRTEQRDSAMYRCASSPGTPTYNEQFFGPGTRLTVL.